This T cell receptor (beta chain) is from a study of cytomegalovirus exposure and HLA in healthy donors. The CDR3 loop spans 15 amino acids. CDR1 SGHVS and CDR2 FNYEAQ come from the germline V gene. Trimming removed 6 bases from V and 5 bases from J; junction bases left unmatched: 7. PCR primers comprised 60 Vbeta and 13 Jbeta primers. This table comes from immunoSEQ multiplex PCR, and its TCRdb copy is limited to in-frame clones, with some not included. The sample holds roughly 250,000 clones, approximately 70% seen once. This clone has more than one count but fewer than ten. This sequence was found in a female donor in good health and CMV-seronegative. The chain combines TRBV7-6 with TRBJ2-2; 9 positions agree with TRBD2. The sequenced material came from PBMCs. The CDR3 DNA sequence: TGTGCCAGCAGGGCGGGAGGGCCTGGGACCGGGGAGCTGTTTTTT. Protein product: CASRAGGPGTGELFF.